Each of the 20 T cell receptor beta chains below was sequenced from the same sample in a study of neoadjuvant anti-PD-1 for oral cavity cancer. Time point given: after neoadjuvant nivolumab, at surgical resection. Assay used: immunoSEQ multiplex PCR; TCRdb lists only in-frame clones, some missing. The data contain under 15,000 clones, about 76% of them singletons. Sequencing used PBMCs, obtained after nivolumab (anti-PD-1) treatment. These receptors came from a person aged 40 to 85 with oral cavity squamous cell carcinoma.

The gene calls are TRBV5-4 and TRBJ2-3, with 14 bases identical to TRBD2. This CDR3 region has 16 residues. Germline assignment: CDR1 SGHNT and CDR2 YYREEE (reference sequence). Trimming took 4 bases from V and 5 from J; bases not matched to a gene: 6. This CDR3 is CASSLRLAGGQDTQYF. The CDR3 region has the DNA TGTGCCAGCAGCCTCCGACTAGCGGGGGGGCAAGATACGCAGTATTTT. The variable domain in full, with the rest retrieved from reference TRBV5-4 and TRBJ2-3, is ETGVTQSPTHLIKTRGQQVTLRCSSQSGHNTVSWYQQALGQGPQFIFQYYREEENGRGNFPPRFSGLQFPNYSSELNVNALELDDSALYLCASSLRLAGGQDTQYFGPGTRLTVL.

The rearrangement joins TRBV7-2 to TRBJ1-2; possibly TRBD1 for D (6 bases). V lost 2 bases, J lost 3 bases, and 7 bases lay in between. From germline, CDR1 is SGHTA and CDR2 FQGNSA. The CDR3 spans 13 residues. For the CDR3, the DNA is TGTGCCAGCAGCTTATCAGGGGACTATGGCTACACCTTC. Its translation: CASSLSGDYGYTF.

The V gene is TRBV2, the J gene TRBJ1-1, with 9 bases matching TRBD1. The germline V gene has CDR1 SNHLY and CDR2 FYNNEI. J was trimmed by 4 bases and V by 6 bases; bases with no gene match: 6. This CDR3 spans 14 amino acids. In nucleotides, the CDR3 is TGTGCCAGCAGAGACAGGGGGTCAGGCACTGAAGCTTTCTTT. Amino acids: CASRDRGSGTEAFF.

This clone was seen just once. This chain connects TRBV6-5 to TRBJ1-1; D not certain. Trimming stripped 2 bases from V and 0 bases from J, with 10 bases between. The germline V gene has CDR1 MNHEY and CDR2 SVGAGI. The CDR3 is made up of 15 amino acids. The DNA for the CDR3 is TGTGCCAGCAGTTACAACCCGTTCATGAACACTGAAGCTTTCTTT. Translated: CASSYNPFMNTEAFF.

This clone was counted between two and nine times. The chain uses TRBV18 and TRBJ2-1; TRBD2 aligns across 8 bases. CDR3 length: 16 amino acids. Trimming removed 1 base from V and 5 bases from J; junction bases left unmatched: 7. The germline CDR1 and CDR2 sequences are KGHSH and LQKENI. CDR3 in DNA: TGTGCCAGCTCACCACTTGGTGGGACTAGGAACAATGAGCAGTTCTTC. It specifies CASSPLGGTRNNEQFF.

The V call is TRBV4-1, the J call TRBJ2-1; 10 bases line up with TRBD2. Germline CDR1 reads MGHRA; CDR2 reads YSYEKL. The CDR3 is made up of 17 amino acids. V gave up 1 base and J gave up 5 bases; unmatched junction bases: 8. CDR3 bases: TGCGCCAGCAGCCAAGGGGAAGGACTAGCGGAGCACAATGAGCAGTTCTTC. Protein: CASSQGEGLAEHNEQFF.

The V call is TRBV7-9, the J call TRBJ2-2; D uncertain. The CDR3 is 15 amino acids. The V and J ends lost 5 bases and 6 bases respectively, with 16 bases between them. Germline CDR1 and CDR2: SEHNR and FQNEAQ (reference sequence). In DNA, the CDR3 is TGTGCCAGCAGCCGACGAAGGGTTGAAGCCGGGGAGCTGTTTTTT. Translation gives CASSRRRVEAGELFF.

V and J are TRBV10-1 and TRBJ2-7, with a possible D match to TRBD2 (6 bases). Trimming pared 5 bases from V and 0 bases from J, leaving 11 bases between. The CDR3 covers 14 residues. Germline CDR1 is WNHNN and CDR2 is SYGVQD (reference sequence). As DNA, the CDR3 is TGCGCCAGCAGTAACCGGGAGTCCTCCTACGAGCAGTACTTC. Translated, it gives CASSNRESSYEQYF.

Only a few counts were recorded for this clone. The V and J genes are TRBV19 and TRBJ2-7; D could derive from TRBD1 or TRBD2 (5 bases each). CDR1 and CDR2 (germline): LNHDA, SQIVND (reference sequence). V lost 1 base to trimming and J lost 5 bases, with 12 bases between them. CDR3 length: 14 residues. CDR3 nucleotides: TGTGCCAGTAGTATAGGAGGGCAGGGCCACGAGCAGTACTTC. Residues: CASSIGGQGHEQYF.

The CDR3 DNA reads TGTGCCAGCAGTTACTCGGGGGGGCATGGCTACACCTTC. It yields the protein CASSYSGGHGYTF. The V call is TRBV6-5, the J call TRBJ1-2; D is perhaps TRBD1 (6 bases). The CDR3 is made up of 13 amino acids. Between the trimmed V and J ends, which lost 0 bases and 6 bases, there was a span of 8 bases. Germline V gene sequence: CDR1 MNHEY, CDR2 SVGAGI.

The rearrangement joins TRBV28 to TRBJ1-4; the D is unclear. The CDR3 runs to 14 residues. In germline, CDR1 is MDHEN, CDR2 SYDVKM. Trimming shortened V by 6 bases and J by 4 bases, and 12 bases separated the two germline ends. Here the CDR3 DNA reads TGTGCCAGCAGCCAACTGGGAGGTAATGAAAAACTGTTTTTT. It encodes CASSQLGGNEKLFF.

CDR3 region: CASSYGPIYGYTF. The CDR3 DNA sequence: TGTGCCAGCAGCTACGGACCCATCTATGGCTACACCTTC. This sequence joins TRBV7-9 and TRBJ1-2; D gene ambiguous. The CDR3 loop spans 13 amino acids. CDR1 is SEHNR, CDR2 FQNEAQ, per germline (reference sequence). The ends were cut back, 4 bases at V and 4 bases at J, with 10 bases in the middle.

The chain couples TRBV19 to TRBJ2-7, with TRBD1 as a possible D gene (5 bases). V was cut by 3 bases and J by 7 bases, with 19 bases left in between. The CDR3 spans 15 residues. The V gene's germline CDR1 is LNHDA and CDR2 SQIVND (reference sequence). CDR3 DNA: TGTGCCAGTAGTATGGGTGTGACAGCTCTTGGGGAGCAGTACTTC. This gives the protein CASSMGVTALGEQYF.

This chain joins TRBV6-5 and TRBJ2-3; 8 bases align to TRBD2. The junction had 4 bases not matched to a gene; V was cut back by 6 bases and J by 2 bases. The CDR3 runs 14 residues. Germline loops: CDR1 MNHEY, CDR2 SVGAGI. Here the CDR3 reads CASRVAGPTDTQYF. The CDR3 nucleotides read TGTGCCAGCAGAGTAGCGGGACCCACAGATACGCAGTATTTT.

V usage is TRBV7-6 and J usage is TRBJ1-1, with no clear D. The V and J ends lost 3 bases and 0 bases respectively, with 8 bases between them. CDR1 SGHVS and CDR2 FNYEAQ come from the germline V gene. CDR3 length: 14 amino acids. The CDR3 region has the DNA TGTGCCAGCAGCTTTTCAGAGATGAACACTGAAGCTTTCTTT. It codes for CASSFSEMNTEAFF.

DNA for the CDR3: TGTGCCAGCAGCGGACTAGCGGGGCACAATGAGCAGTTCTTC. It yields the protein CASSGLAGHNEQFF. J is TRBJ2-1 and V is TRBV9; 11 bases match TRBD2. Germline V CDR1 and CDR2: SGDLS, YYNGEE. CDR3 length: 14 amino acids. The ends lost 3 bases at V and 5 bases at J; junction bases unmatched: 1.

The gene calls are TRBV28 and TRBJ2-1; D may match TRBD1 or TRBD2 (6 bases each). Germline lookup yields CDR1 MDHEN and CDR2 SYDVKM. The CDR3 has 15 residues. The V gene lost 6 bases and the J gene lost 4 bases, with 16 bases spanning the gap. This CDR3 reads CASRTGSGGYNEQFF. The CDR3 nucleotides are TGTGCCAGCAGGACAGGTAGCGGAGGTTACAATGAGCAGTTCTTC.

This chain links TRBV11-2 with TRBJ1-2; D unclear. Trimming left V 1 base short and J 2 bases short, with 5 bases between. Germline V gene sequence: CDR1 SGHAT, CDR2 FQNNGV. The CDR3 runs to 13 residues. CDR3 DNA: TGTGCCAGCAGCTTAGCCAGAAACTATGGCTACACCTTC. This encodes CASSLARNYGYTF. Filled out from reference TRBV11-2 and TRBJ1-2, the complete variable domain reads EAGVAQSPRYKIIEKRQSVAFWCNPISGHATLYWYQQILGQGPKLLIQFQNNGVVDDSQLPKDRFSAERLKGVDSTLKIQPAKLEDSAVYLCASSLARNYGYTFGSGTRLTVV.

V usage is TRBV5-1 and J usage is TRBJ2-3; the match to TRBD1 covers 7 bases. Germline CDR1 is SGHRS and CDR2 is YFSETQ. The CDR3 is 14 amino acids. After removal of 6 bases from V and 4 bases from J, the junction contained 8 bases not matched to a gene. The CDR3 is CASTPGQRADTQYF. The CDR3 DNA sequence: TGCGCCAGCACGCCGGGACAGAGGGCAGATACGCAGTATTTT.

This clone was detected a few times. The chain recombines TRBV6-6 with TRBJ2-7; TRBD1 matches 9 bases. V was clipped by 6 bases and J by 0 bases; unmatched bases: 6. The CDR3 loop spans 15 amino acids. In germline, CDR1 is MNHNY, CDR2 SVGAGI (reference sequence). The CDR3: CASRTGTGSSYEQYF. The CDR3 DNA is TGTGCCAGCAGAACCGGGACAGGGAGCTCCTACGAGCAGTACTTC.